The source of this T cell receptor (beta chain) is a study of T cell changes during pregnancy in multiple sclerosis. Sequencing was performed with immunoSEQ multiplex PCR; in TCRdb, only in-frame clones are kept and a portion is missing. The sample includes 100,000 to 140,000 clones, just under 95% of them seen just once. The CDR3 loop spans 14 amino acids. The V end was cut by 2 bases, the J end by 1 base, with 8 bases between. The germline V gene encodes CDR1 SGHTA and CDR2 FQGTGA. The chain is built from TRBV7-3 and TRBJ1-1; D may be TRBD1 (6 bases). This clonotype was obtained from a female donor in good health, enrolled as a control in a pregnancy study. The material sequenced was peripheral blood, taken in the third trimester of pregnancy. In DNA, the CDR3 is TGTGCCAGCAGCTTAGGACAGCCGAACACTGAAGCTTTCTTT. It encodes CASSLGQPNTEAFF.